Each of the 9 T cell receptor beta chains below was sequenced from the same sample in a study of cytomegalovirus exposure and HLA in healthy donors. It was with 60 Vbeta and 13 Jbeta primers that the PCR ran. Produced via immunoSEQ multiplex PCR; TCRdb's table is partial and in-frame only. This sample has about 72,000 clones; 65% to 70% occur once, and the top ten carry roughly 21%. Sequencing was done on a sample of PBMCs. Every receptor here comes from a man aged 35 to 55 in good health and CMV-seropositive.

The chain uses TRBV6-6 and TRBJ1-2; D call uncertain. Germline assignment: CDR1 MNHNY and CDR2 SVGAGI (reference sequence). The CDR3 is 11 residues long. V gave up 7 bases and J gave up 8 bases, with 11 bases separating them. The CDR3 reads CASTWEGGYTF. Here the CDR3 DNA reads TGTGCCAGCACCTGGGAGGGAGGCTACACCTTC.

The V call is TRBV7-2, the J call TRBJ2-2; TRBD2 matches at 7 bases. The CDR3 totals 17 residues. Germline V CDR1 and CDR2: SGHTA, FQGNSA. The J segment lost 7 bases and the V segment lost 2 bases, leaving 13 bases of the junction unmatched. Here the CDR3 reads CASSLTGAGRGVGELFF. The CDR3 bases are TGTGCCAGCAGCTTAACGGGAGCGGGGAGAGGGGTCGGGGAGCTGTTTTTT.

This rearrangement joins TRBV5-6 to TRBJ1-1; 8 nucleotides line up with TRBD1. With 2 bases clipped from V and 0 bases from J, the junction kept 6 bases outside the gene matches. From germline, CDR1 is SGHDT and CDR2 YYEEEE. The CDR3 is 16 amino acids. The chain's CDR3 is CASSFRTGKLNTEAFF. The CDR3 DNA sequence: TGTGCCAGCAGCTTTAGGACAGGGAAATTGAACACTGAAGCTTTCTTT.

The J gene is TRBJ2-7, the V gene TRBV19; D perhaps matches TRBD2 (6 bases). V lost 3 bases, J lost 3 bases, and 6 bases lay in between. This CDR3 has 12 amino acids. Looked up from germline, CDR1 is LNHDA and CDR2 is SQIVND (reference sequence). Here the CDR3 reads CASSMGGYEQYF. The DNA of the CDR3 is TGTGCCAGTAGTATGGGGGGCTACGAGCAGTACTTC. Looking up the rest from reference TRBV19 and TRBJ2-7 gives the full variable domain: DGGITQSPKYLFRKEGQNVTLSCEQNLNHDAMYWYRQDPGQGLRLIYYSQIVNDFQKGDIAEGYSVSREKKESFPLTVTSAQKNPTAFYLCASSMGGYEQYFGPGTRLTVT.

This chain connects TRBV19 to TRBJ1-2, with D perhaps TRBD1 (5 bases). This CDR3 spans 12 amino acids. In germline, CDR1 is LNHDA, CDR2 SQIVND (reference sequence). V lost 5 bases and J 6 bases, leaving 10 bases between the germline ends. The CDR3 here is CASSWTRDGYTF. CDR3 coding DNA: TGTGCCAGTAGTTGGACACGGGATGGCTACACCTTC.

The gene calls are TRBV7-2 and TRBJ1-4; D is perhaps TRBD1 (6 bases). CDR3 size: 15 residues. V was clipped by 5 bases and J by 6 bases, with 16 bases between them. Germline loops: CDR1 SGHTA, CDR2 FQGNSA. The CDR3: CASSKRQVPDEKLFF. In DNA, the CDR3 is TGTGCCAGCAGCAAGAGACAGGTCCCGGATGAAAAACTGTTTTTT.

This clone has just a few counts. The chain couples TRBV6-6 to TRBJ2-4; D is uncertain. Per the germline V gene, CDR1 is MNHNY and CDR2 is SVGAGI (reference sequence). V shed 3 bases and J shed 7 bases, with 13 bases lying between them. There are 14 residues in the CDR3. This CDR3 is CASSYLGPINIQYF. CDR3 nucleotides: TGTGCCAGCAGTTATCTGGGCCCCATTAACATTCAGTACTTC.

About this clone: Different DNA sequences within this sample yield the same CDR3. This sequence joins TRBV6-5 and TRBJ1-1; D is possibly TRBD1 (6 bases). Germline lookup yields CDR1 MNHEY and CDR2 SVGAGI. The CDR3 is made up of 13 amino acids. V was clipped by 6 bases and J by 0 bases, with 8 bases between them. For the CDR3, the DNA is TGTGCCAGCAGCAGGGGTGTGAACACTGAAGCTTTCTTT. The encoded protein is CASSRGVNTEAFF.

J is TRBJ2-1 and V is TRBV25-1; D is undetermined. The CDR3 contains 13 residues. Trimming left V 8 bases short and J 0 bases short, with 8 bases between. Germline-derived CDR1 and CDR2 are MGHDK and SYGVNS. CDR3 sequence (DNA): TGTGCCAGCCCAACACGCTCCTACAATGAGCAGTTCTTC. It specifies CASPTRSYNEQFF.